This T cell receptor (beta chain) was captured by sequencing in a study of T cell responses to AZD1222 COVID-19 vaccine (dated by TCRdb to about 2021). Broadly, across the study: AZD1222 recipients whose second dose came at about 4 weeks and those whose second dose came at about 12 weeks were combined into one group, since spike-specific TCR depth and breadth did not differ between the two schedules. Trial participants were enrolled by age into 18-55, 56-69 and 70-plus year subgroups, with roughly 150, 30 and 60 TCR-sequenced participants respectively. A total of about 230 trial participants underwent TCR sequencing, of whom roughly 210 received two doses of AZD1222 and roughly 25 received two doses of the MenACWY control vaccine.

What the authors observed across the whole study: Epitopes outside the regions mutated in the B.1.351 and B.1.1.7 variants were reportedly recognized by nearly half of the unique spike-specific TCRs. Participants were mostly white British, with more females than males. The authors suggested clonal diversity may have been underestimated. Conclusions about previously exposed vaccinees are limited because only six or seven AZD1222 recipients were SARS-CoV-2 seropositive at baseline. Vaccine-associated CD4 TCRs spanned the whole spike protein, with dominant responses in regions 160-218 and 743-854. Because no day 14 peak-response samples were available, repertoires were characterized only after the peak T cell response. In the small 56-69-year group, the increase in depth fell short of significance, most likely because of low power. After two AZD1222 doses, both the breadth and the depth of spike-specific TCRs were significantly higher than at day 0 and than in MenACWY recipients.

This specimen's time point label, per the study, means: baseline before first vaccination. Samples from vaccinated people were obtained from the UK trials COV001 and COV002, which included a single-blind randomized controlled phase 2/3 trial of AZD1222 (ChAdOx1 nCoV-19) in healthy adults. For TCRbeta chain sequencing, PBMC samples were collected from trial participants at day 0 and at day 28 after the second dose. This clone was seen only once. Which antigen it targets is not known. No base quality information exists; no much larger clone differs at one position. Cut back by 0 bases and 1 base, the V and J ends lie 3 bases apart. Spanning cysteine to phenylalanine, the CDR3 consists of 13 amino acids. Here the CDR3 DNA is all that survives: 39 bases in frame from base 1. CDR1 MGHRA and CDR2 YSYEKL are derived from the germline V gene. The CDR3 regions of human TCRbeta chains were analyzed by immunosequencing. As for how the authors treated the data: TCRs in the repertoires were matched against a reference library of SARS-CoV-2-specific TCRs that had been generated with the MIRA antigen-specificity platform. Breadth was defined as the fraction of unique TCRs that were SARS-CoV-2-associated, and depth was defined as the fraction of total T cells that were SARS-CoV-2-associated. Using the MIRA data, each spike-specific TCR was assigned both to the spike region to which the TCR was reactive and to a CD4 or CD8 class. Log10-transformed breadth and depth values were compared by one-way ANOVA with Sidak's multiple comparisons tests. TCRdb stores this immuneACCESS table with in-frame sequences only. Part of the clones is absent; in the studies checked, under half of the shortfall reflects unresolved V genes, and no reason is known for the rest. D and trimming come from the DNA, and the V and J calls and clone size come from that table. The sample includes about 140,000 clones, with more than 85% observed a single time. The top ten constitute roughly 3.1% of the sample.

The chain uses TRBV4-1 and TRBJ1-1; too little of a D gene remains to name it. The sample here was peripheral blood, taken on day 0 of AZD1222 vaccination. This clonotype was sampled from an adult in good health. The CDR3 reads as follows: CASSQERNTEAFF. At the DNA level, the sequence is TGCGCCAGCAGCCAAGAGAGGAACACTGAAGCTTTCTTT.